This T cell receptor beta chain was recorded in a study of cytomegalovirus exposure and HLA in healthy donors. Study results and caveats: First-cohort TCR clusters tended to co-occur in the approximately 120 validation repertoires, a later analysis found.

The CDR3 runs to 17 residues. V gave up 5 bases and J gave up 0 bases, with 18 bases separating them. CDR1 and CDR2 (germline): SGHTA, FQGNSA. With regard to this clone: Its antigen is not known.

Generated by immunoSEQ multiplex PCR, the TCRdb table keeps only in-frame clones and is missing some. The sample has around 300,000 clones, around 87% seen once; the top ten hold 0.95% to 1.5%. The donors were in the approximately 110-subject validation cohort; that cohort was separate from the roughly 730-subject first cohort. This clonotype originated in a woman younger than 45 in good health and CMV-seropositive. The sequenced sample was PBMCs. This chain connects TRBV7-2 to TRBJ2-3, with D possibly called TRBD1 or TRBD2 (6 bases each). Here the CDR3 reads CASSPRGRSTSTDTQYF. CDR3 nucleotide sequence: TGTGCCAGCAGCCCAAGGGGGAGGAGTACTAGCACAGATACGCAGTATTTT.